This is a list of T cell receptor beta chains from one sample in a study of cytotoxic CD8 clonotypes in ibrutinib-treated CLL. Repertoires were generated with immunoSEQ multiplex PCR, while TCRdb's copy carries only in-frame clones and drops some. The table shows fewer than 100,000 clones, with 79% occurring only once. The input for sequencing was PBMCs, taken after 12 months of ibrutinib treatment. The receptors were sampled from a human donor with chronic lymphocytic leukemia. Each CDR3 is given with its conserved first and last residue. The D gene is left open where the match is weak. Size is omitted from some rows. Given values are once, few, many or a class for expanded clones.

j_gene | d_gene | abundance | v_gene | CDR3nt | CDR3aa
TRBJ1-3 | . | . | TRBV28 | TGTGCCAGCAGTTTCCCCGGCCCTATGCGGGGTGGAAACACCATATATTTT | CASSFPGPMRGGNTIYF
TRBJ1-1 | . | . | TRBV7-3 | TGTGCCAGCAGCTCTTCCTCAATGAACACTGAAGCTTTCTTT | CASSSSSMNTEAFF
TRBJ1-1 | TRBD1 | once | TRBV6-6 | TGTGCCAGCAGTTACCCCGACAGGGGGAACACTGAAGCTTTCTTT | CASSYPDRGNTEAFF
TRBJ2-3 | . | once | TRBV7-9 | TGTGCCAGCAGCCGGAATCCAGATACGCAGTATTTT | CASSRNPDTQYF
TRBJ1-1 | TRBD1 | . | TRBV5-1 | TGCGCCAGCAGCTCCCTGGACAGGAGGGGCACTGAAGCTTTCTTT | CASSSLDRRGTEAFF
TRBJ1-4 | . | . | TRBV7-7 | TGTGCCAGCAGCCCCGAGGTGGGTGAAAAACTGTTTTTT | CASSPEVGEKLFF
TRBJ1-5 | . | . | TRBV7-2 | TGTGCCAGCAGCTTAGCGTCACAACGCAATCAGCCCCAGCATTTT | CASSLASQRNQPQHF
TRBJ1-1 | . | . | TRBV27 | TGTGCCAGCAGTTACCCTGGAGGCACTGAAGCTTTCTTT | CASSYPGGTEAFF
TRBJ1-1 | . | . | TRBV11-2 | TGTGCCAGCAGCTTAAGCAGGTACGCTGAAGCTTTCTTT | CASSLSRYAEAFF
TRBJ1-4 | TRBD1 | . | TRBV28 | TGTGCCAGCAACCCGGGACAGGGAGATGAAAAACTGTTTTTT | CASNPGQGDEKLFF
TRBJ2-1 | . | . | TRBV19 | TGTGCCAGTAGTAGGGAGTCGTGGGAGAGTCGGAATGAGCAGTTCTTC | CASSRESWESRNEQFF
TRBJ2-7 | TRBD2 | . | TRBV7-9 | TGTGCCAGCAGCACAGGGGGGACTAGCGGGACCCCCTACGAGCAGTACTTC | CASSTGGTSGTPYEQYF
TRBJ2-7 | TRBD1 | many | TRBV5-1 | TGCGCCAGCAGCATGGGACAGGGTGGGGCCTACGAGCAGTACTTC | CASSMGQGGAYEQYF
TRBJ2-7 | TRBD1 | . | TRBV25-1 | TGTGCCAGCAGTGATACCGGGACAGGGACCTACGAGCAGTACTTC | CASSDTGTGTYEQYF
TRBJ2-1 | TRBD2 | . | TRBV7-8 | TGTGCCAGCAGCGGGACTAGCGGGGGCCGCTCCTACAATGAGCAGTTCTTC | CASSGTSGGRSYNEQFF
TRBJ1-2 | . | medium-sized | TRBV19 | TGTGCCAGTAGCAGCCGTTATCGGTATGGCTACACCTTC | CASSSRYRYGYTF
TRBJ2-5 | . | . | TRBV6-5 | TGTGCCAGCAGGGACAGCGGTAGGCAAGAGACCCAGTACTTC | CASRDSGRQETQYF
TRBJ1-1 | . | . | TRBV7-8 | TGTGCCAGCAGCCACCGGCGGGCGAACACTGAAGCTTTCTTT | CASSHRRANTEAFF
TRBJ2-7 | . | . | TRBV20-1 | TGCAGTGTGGGTCCTCGCGAGCAGTACTTC | CSVGPREQYF
TRBJ1-5 | . | few | TRBV5-1 | TGCGCCAGCAGCTTGTCTTTGGGTCAGCCCCAGCATTTT | CASSLSLGQPQHF
TRBJ2-1 | . | . | TRBV7-9 | TGTGCCAGCAGCTTAGCGTCATTGGGGGTCGTTACCTACAATGAGCAGTTCTTC | CASSLASLGVVTYNEQFF
TRBJ2-1 | . | once | TRBV10-3 | TGTGCCATCTCCGAGGGCGACTCCTACAATGAGCAGTTCTTC | CAISEGDSYNEQFF
TRBJ2-7 | . | . | TRBV7-6 | TGTGCCAGCAGCTTTCTCCCGGGCGCCGAGCAGTACTTC | CASSFLPGAEQYF
TRBJ2-4 | . | . | TRBV19 | TGTGCCAGTAGTATATTCGGACACCCCGGGGCCAAAAACATTCAGTACTTC | CASSIFGHPGAKNIQYF
TRBJ2-1 | TRBD1 | once | TRBV9 | TGTGCCAGCAGCGGGACAGGGAATTCCTACAATGAGCAGTTCTTC | CASSGTGNSYNEQFF
TRBJ1-1 | . | once | TRBV5-3 | TGTGCCACCGGGGAGGGCACTGAAGCTTTCTTT | CATGEGTEAFF
TRBJ2-2 | . | . | TRBV7-8 | TGTGCCAGCAGCCCAGAACGGACTATACCCAACGGGGAGCTGTTTTTT | CASSPERTIPNGELFF
TRBJ1-2 | . | . | TRBV27 | TGTGCCAGCAGTTCACAACAGGGCGGCTACACCTTC | CASSSQQGGYTF
TRBJ2-7 | . | . | TRBV20-1 | TGCAGTGCTAGCCGACCGGGGGAGCAGTACTTC | CSASRPGEQYF
TRBJ1-1 | . | . | TRBV30 | TGTGCCTGGAGCCTAGCCGGCCTTGAAGCTTTCTTT | CAWSLAGLEAFF
TRBJ1-1 | . | . | TRBV7-2 | TGTGCCAGCAGCTCCCAGGGTCCCACTGAAGCTTTCTTT | CASSSQGPTEAFF
TRBJ2-3 | TRBD1 | . | TRBV7-2 | TGTGCCAGCAGCCCCAGGACAGGGCCCGATACGCAGTATTTT | CASSPRTGPDTQYF
TRBJ1-1 | TRBD1 | few | TRBV5-1 | TGCGCCAGCAGCATCGGACAGGCCGGTGGAAGTGAAGCTTTCTTT | CASSIGQAGGSEAFF
TRBJ1-1 | . | . | TRBV7-9 | TGTGCCAGCAGCCCCTCGGGGGCTGAAGCTTTCTTT | CASSPSGAEAFF
TRBJ2-2 | TRBD1 | . | TRBV11-3 | TGTGCCAGCAGCCGACAGGGGGCAGGAACCGGGGAGCTGTTTTTT | CASSRQGAGTGELFF
TRBJ2-1 | TRBD2 | . | TRBV5-1 | TGCGCCAGCAGCCCGGGGGGAGGGCCCTCCTACAATGAGCAGTTCTTC | CASSPGGGPSYNEQFF
TRBJ1-2 | . | . | TRBV19 | TGTGCCAGTTACGGGTTGCCCCTTGGCTACACCTTC | CASYGLPLGYTF
TRBJ1-2 | . | . | TRBV28 | TGTGCCAGCGAAAGACGGGGCTACACCTTC | CASERRGYTF
TRBJ1-1 | TRBD1 | once | TRBV19 | TGTGCCAGTAGCACGGACAGGGGGGGCACTGAAGCTTTCTTT | CASSTDRGGTEAFF
TRBJ2-7 | . | . | TRBV27 | TGTGCCAGCAGTTTAAGCCAAGGGGGCGAGCAGTACTTC | CASSLSQGGEQYF
TRBJ2-3 | . | . | TRBV18 | TGTGCCAGCTCACCGACAAGCTGGGATACGCAGTATTTT | CASSPTSWDTQYF
TRBJ2-5 | TRBD1 | . | TRBV5-6 | TGTGCCAGCAGCTTGGTGGCTGGGACAGACCAAGAGACCCAGTACTTC | CASSLVAGTDQETQYF
TRBJ1-1 | . | . | TRBV5-1 | TGCGCCAGCAGCTCCCCGCCGACAGGAGCCACTGAAGCTTTCTTT | CASSSPPTGATEAFF
TRBJ1-2 | . | . | TRBV4-3 | TGCGCCAGCAGCCCCCGGGGGGGAGGGGGCTATGGCTACACCTTC | CASSPRGGGGYGYTF
TRBJ1-2 | TRBD1 | . | TRBV10-3 | TGTGCCATCAGTGAGTCGGGACAGGGGTGGTATGGCTACACCTTC | CAISESGQGWYGYTF
TRBJ2-7 | TRBD2 | . | TRBV7-9 | TGTGCCAGCAGCCCGACCTGGACCCAGGGAGGGTACGAGCAGTACTTC | CASSPTWTQGGYEQYF
TRBJ2-6 | TRBD2 | . | TRBV28 | TGTGCCAGCAGACCGGACAGGGGCAAAGGGACTAGCGGGAGGGGGGCTGGGGCCAACGTCCTGACTTTC | CASRPDRGKGTSGRGAGANVLTF
TRBJ2-3 | . | . | TRBV7-3 | TGTGCCAGCAGCTTCTGGGGCGGAGATACGCAGTATTTT | CASSFWGGDTQYF
TRBJ1-2 | TRBD1 | . | TRBV6-6 | TGTGCCAGCAGCAGGGACAGGGGATATGGCTACACCTTC | CASSRDRGYGYTF
TRBJ2-1 | . | . | TRBV7-3 | TGTGCCAGCAGCTTTGGGAGCTCGTCCAATGAGCAGTTCTTC | CASSFGSSSNEQFF
TRBJ2-5 | . | . | TRBV6-1 | TGTGCCAGCAGTGCACAGGGTGGAGAGACCCAGTACTTC | CASSAQGGETQYF
TRBJ2-7 | . | few | TRBV19 | TGTGCCAGTAGTATTATGAGGGGAGGAGAGGACGAGCAGTACTTC | CASSIMRGGEDEQYF
TRBJ1-5 | TRBD1 | . | TRBV28 | TGTGCCAGCACCGGGACAGGGCGTCAGCCCCAGCATTTT | CASTGTGRQPQHF
TRBJ2-2 | . | . | TRBV6-4 | TGTGCCAGGCCGGGTTGCACCGGGGAGCTGTTTTTT | CARPGCTGELFF
TRBJ2-7 | . | . | TRBV6-5 | TGTGCCAGCAGACCCTCGGGGGGCAACGAGCAGTACTTC | CASRPSGGNEQYF
TRBJ1-4 | . | once | TRBV9 | TGTGCCAGCAGCCCGGGGGTCGCAACTAATGAAAAACTGTTTTTT | CASSPGVATNEKLFF
TRBJ1-1 | . | . | TRBV6-6 | TGTGCCATCAGTGAGGGGTGGAGTCCCACTGAAGCTTTCTTT | CAISEGWSPTEAFF
TRBJ2-4 | . | once | TRBV6-1 | TGTGCCAGCAGCCGCGTCTGGGACACCAAAAACATTCAGTACTTC | CASSRVWDTKNIQYF
TRBJ2-2 | . | . | TRBV7-2 | TGTGCCAGCAGCTTAGATGCCGGGGAGCTGTTTTTT | CASSLDAGELFF
TRBJ2-5 | TRBD2 | once | TRBV7-8 | TGTGCCAGCAGCACCAGGACTAGCCGGGGACAAGAGACCCAGTACTTC | CASSTRTSRGQETQYF